This TCR beta chain was identified during a study of shared clonotypes between healthy human individuals. Study information: Each donor's CD8 memory used one plate, CD8 naive two, each CD4 subset three.

Study-wide results and limits: In having few donors, the study represented limited genetic and exposure-history diversity. Relative to clonotypes present in all four donors, those not shared had lower generation probabilities.

Comment on this clone: Its antigen is unidentified.

The authors split each subset's genomic DNA evenly across several immunoSEQ plates. TCRdb's table, derived via immunoSEQ multiplex PCR, lists solely in-frame clones and lacks some. The sample records around 1 million clones, approximately 76% being singletons. The sequence was obtained from a man younger than 35 in good health. Input material: memory CD4+ T cells sorted from blood. As for subset: CD45RA-negative fraction.

The CDR3 loop is CASSLTPSGHYNEQFF. CDR3 DNA: TGTGCCAGCAGCTTGACCCCTAGCGGGCATTACAATGAGCAGTTCTTC. The J gene is TRBJ2-1, the V gene TRBV5-5; 8 bases are shared with TRBD2. The CDR3 is 16 residues long. CDR1 SGHKS and CDR2 YYEKEE come from the germline V gene (reference sequence). The J segment lost 4 bases and the V segment lost 1 base, leaving 7 bases of the junction unmatched.